This T cell receptor beta chain was captured by sequencing in a study of cytomegalovirus exposure and HLA in healthy donors. In the study overall: HLA-typed donors were the source of about 85 million unique TCRs held in an early data release. Study results and caveats: Across HLA loci, a later analysis found differing TCR association rates, with DRB1 most and HLA-C fewest. CMV antigen specificity was confirmed in vitro for a few CMV-associated chains.

At collection, donors were nominally healthy, but unrecorded immune exposures were probable. On this clone itself: Its antigen remains unidentified.

The V gene's germline CDR1 is SGHRS and CDR2 YFSETQ. V was pared by 4 bases and J by 5 bases, with 19 bases between. The CDR3 loop spans 15 amino acids. 13 Jbeta primers and 60 Vbeta primers were used for the PCR. Assay used: immunoSEQ multiplex PCR; TCRdb lists only in-frame clones, some missing. The sample shows 120,000 or so clones, approximately 78% of them seen only once. The origin of this receptor is a young woman in good health and CMV-seronegative. The specimen was PBMCs. V gene TRBV5-1 combines with J gene TRBJ2-7; D is perhaps TRBD2 (6 bases). The CDR3 DNA is TGCGCCAGCAGCCCGGGGGACGTCAAAGTTCACGAGCAGTACTTC. Its translation is CASSPGDVKVHEQYF.